Listed here are 26 T cell receptor beta chains from one sample, sequenced in a study of early T cells in non-severe SARS-CoV-2 infection. MiXCR, run by TCRdb on the 5' RACE reads, gives a single entry per CDR3 protein. The repertoire holds about 50,000 distinct CDR3 sequences, around 10% seen once, with approximately 5.4% in the top ten. The source was whole blood, collected at baseline. These receptors came from an adult who was a healthcare worker with PCR-confirmed SARS-CoV-2 infection or an uninfected control (not recorded which).

The chain is built from TRBV7-2 and TRBJ2-5; 8 bases agree with TRBD2. Germline lookup yields CDR1 SGHTA and CDR2 FQGNSA. The CDR3 length is 15 residues. Trimming took 1 base from V and 2 from J; bases not matched to a gene: 3. CDR3 DNA: TGTGCCAGCAGCTTAGGAGGCGGGAGGCAAGAGACCCAGTACTTC. It specifies CASSLGGGRQETQYF.

The chain recombines TRBV4-2 with TRBJ1-5; D remains unclear. The CDR3 spans 14 residues. V lost 4 bases, J lost 0 bases, and 7 bases lay in between. The V gene's germline CDR1 is LGHNA and CDR2 YNFKEQ. In DNA, the CDR3 is TGTGCCAGCAGCCGGAGGTATAGCAATCAGCCCCAGCATTTT. Its protein is CASSRRYSNQPQHF.

This clonotype was found many times. CDR3 nucleotide sequence: TGTGCCAGCAGTGACGGCGGACTAGAAATTAGAAAGCAGTACTTC. This codes for CASSDGGLEIRKQYF. J is TRBJ2-7 and V is TRBV2; the match to TRBD2 covers 7 bases. CDR1 is SNHLY, CDR2 FYNNEI, per germline. Germline trimming cut 3 bases from V and 8 bases from J; bases unmatched to any gene: 13. The CDR3 loop spans 15 amino acids.

The chain employs TRBV14 and TRBJ2-2; the D is unclear. CDR3 length: 16 amino acids. Germline V lookup: CDR1 SGHDN, CDR2 FVKESK. V was trimmed by 3 bases and J by 5 bases, leaving 16 bases between them. CDR3 sequence reads: CASSHMIPSRTGELFF. In DNA, the CDR3 is TGTGCCAGCAGCCATATGATTCCTTCTCGGACCGGGGAGCTGTTTTTT.

V gene TRBV6-2 or TRBV6-3 combines with J gene TRBJ2-7; 9 bases fit TRBD1. Trimming at V came to 6 bases and at J to 5 bases, leaving 14 bases not matched to a gene. The CDR3 loop spans 16 amino acids. Per germline, CDR1 MNHEY and CDR2 SVGEGT. CDR3 region: CASSNTPGTGQHEQYF. The CDR3 DNA reads as TGTGCCAGCAGCAATACTCCCGGGACAGGGCAACACGAGCAGTACTTC.

This clonotype was recorded at least ten times. This rearrangement joins TRBV12-3 or TRBV12-4 to TRBJ2-2; D not certain. The CDR3 has 15 residues. V gave up 5 bases and J gave up 0 bases, with 10 bases separating them. The CDR3 protein is CASSPRPSNTGELFF. DNA of the CDR3: TGTGCCAGCAGTCCTAGGCCTTCGAACACCGGGGAGCTGTTTTTT.

This clonotype was detected only a few times. The chain combines TRBV7-9 with TRBJ2-2, with unresolved D. CDR1 and CDR2 from the germline V gene are SEHNR and FQNEAQ (reference sequence). V shed 2 bases and J shed 4 bases, with 5 bases lying between them. This CDR3 contains 13 residues. This chain's CDR3 is CASSLKTTGELFF. The CDR3 DNA reads as TGTGCCAGCAGCTTAAAGACCACCGGGGAGCTGTTTTTT.

With respect to this clonotype: The conserved phenylalanine or tryptophan normally closing the CDR3 is absent here, so this likely arose from a read error. The rearrangement joins TRBV10-3 to TRBJ1-6; no definite D call. The V gene lost 3 bases and the J gene lost 4 bases, with 10 bases spanning the gap. The CDR3 totals 15 residues. Germline V gene sequence: CDR1 ENHRY, CDR2 SYGVKD. The CDR3 loop is CAISENGSYNSPLHL. The CDR3 nucleotides read TGTGCCATCAGTGAAAATGGCAGTTATAATTCACCCCTCCACCTT.

There are a few counts of this clonotype. The CDR3 spells CASSRQGPDTQYF. The DNA for the CDR3 is TGTGCCAGCAGCCGACAGGGTCCAGATACGCAGTATTTT. The chain combines TRBV11-2 with TRBJ2-3; 7 bases line up with TRBD1. The ends lost 5 bases at V and 4 bases at J; junction bases unmatched: 3. Germline CDR1 SGHAT, CDR2 FQNNGV. The CDR3 contains 13 residues. Combining the CDR3 with reference TRBV11-2 and TRBJ2-3 gives the whole variable domain EAGVAQSPRYKIIEKRQSVAFWCNPISGHATLYWYQQILGQGPKLLIQFQNNGVVDDSQLPKDRFSAERLKGVDSTLKIQPAKLEDSAVYLCASSRQGPDTQYFGPGTRLTVL.

This clonotype was counted a few times. The chain combines TRBV6-6 with TRBJ1-4, with a tentative D call TRBD1 (5 bases). From germline, CDR1 is MNHNY and CDR2 SVGAGI (reference sequence). The CDR3 is 13 amino acids. V was trimmed by 4 bases and J by 8 bases, leaving 11 bases between them. In DNA form, the CDR3 reads TGTGCCAGCAGTTCTGAGGGGCGGGAAAAACTGTTTTTT. Translation: CASSSEGREKLFF.

This chain connects TRBV6-6 to TRBJ1-4; 7 nucleotides match TRBD1. After removal of 5 bases from V and 8 bases from J, the junction contained 14 bases not matched to a gene. Germline V gives CDR1 MNHNY, CDR2 SVGAGI (reference sequence). CDR3 size: 16 residues. The DNA for the CDR3 is TGTGCCAGCAGTCAGGATCGAGGGGGCGCTTACGAAAAACTGTTTTTT. Its translation is CASSQDRGGAYEKLFF.

This clonotype was seen a few times. V usage is TRBV29-1 and J usage is TRBJ1-4; no definite D call. The V end was cut by 5 bases, the J end by 5 bases, with 12 bases between. CDR1 SQVTM and CDR2 ANQGSEA come from the germline V gene. There are 13 residues in the CDR3. The CDR3 is CSVFGPGNEKLFF. CDR3 coding DNA: TGCAGCGTTTTCGGGCCGGGGAATGAAAAACTGTTTTTT.

The chain uses TRBV5-4 and TRBJ1-6, with D hard to call. Germline lookup yields CDR1 SGHNT and CDR2 YYREEE (reference sequence). The CDR3 covers 15 residues. V was pared by 0 bases and J by 9 bases, with 13 bases between. CDR3 sequence: CASSLDGLGSSPLHF. CDR3 nucleotide sequence: TGTGCCAGCAGCTTGGATGGACTAGGGAGTTCACCCCTCCACTTT.

In this sample, this clonotype turned up many times. J is TRBJ1-1 and V is TRBV7-9; the D is unclear. The CDR3 is 14 amino acids. The germline gives CDR1 SEHNR, CDR2 FQNEAQ (reference sequence). Trimming shortened V by 0 bases and J by 11 bases, and 16 bases separated the two germline ends. The CDR3 DNA reads as TGTGCCAGCAGCTTAGCTGAGGGCGGGCTGAGGGCTTTCTTT. This encodes CASSLAEGGLRAFF. The entire variable domain, with the rest obtained from reference TRBV7-9 and TRBJ1-1, is as follows: DTGVSQNPRHKITKRGQNVTFRCDPISEHNRLYWYRQTLGQGPEFLTYFQNEAQLEKSRLLSDRFSAERPKGSFSTLEIQRTEQGDSAMYLCASSLAEGGLRAFFGQGTRLTVV.

The chain carries TRBV5-6 and TRBJ2-1; D is undetermined. The CDR3 runs to 16 residues. The V end was cut by 1 base, the J end by 2 bases, with 13 bases between. Germline CDR1 SGHDT, CDR2 YYEEEE. CDR3 amino acids: CASSLFRTDTYNEQFF. DNA for the CDR3: TGTGCCAGCAGCTTGTTTCGGACGGATACCTACAATGAGCAGTTCTTC.

There are many counts of this clonotype. The chain joins TRBV10-3 to TRBJ2-7; weak D call: TRBD1 (5 bases). Germline CDR1 and CDR2: ENHRY and SYGVKD. The V and J ends lost 0 bases and 7 bases respectively, with 13 bases between them. This CDR3 region has 14 residues. The CDR3: CAISESNSGKEQYF. The DNA of the CDR3 is TGTGCCATCAGTGAGTCTAACTCAGGGAAGGAGCAGTACTTC.

The chain has TRBV18 and TRBJ2-7, with TRBD2 matching over 8 bases. From germline, CDR1 is KGHSH and CDR2 LQKENI. V was pared by 3 bases and J by 6 bases, with 7 bases of the junction left unmatched. The CDR3 totals 14 residues. The CDR3 DNA follows: TGTGCCAGCTCACCCCTCGAGCTAGCGGGCGAGCAGTACTTC. It specifies CASSPLELAGEQYF.

This chain joins TRBV11-2 and TRBJ2-7, with 7 bases fitting TRBD2. The CDR3 is 17 amino acids. V lost 2 bases to trimming and J lost 4 bases; unmatched junction nucleotides: 14. CDR1 and CDR2 (germline): SGHAT, FQNNGV. CDR3 loop: CASSLRIGAGLKYEQYF. CDR3 DNA: TGTGCCAGCAGCTTACGTATTGGCGCGGGACTAAAGTACGAGCAGTACTTC. Full variable domain (missing parts from reference TRBV11-2 and TRBJ2-7): EAGVAQSPRYKIIEKRQSVAFWCNPISGHATLYWYQQILGQGPKLLIQFQNNGVVDDSQLPKDRFSAERLKGVDSTLKIQPAKLEDSAVYLCASSLRIGAGLKYEQYFGPGTRLTVT.

In this sample, this clonotype turned up a few times. The V call is TRBV7-2, the J call TRBJ2-5, with 13 nucleotides matching TRBD2. The length of the CDR3 is 16 residues. The V gene end was trimmed by 7 bases and the J gene end by 1 base; junction bases not matched to a gene: 6. Germline V lookup: CDR1 SGHTA, CDR2 FQGNSA. The CDR3 region has the DNA TGTGCCAGCACCCTCGGACTAGCGGGGGTCCAAGAGACCCAGTACTTC. Amino acid sequence: CASTLGLAGVQETQYF.

This clonotype was seen many times. This chain uses TRBV12-3 or TRBV12-4 with TRBJ2-7; a possible D gene is TRBD1 (5 bases). The CDR3 runs 14 residues. The V gene lost 6 bases and the J gene lost 0 bases, with 12 bases spanning the gap. CDR3 region: CASSQQVLSYEQYF. CDR3 coding DNA: TGTGCCAGCAGCCAACAGGTGCTCTCCTACGAGCAGTACTTC.

This clonotype was found a few times. The DNA for the CDR3 is TGTGCCAGCAGCTTTAAGACAGATACGCAGTATTTT. Translating it yields CASSFKTDTQYF. This rearrangement joins TRBV7-8 to TRBJ2-3; D is uncertain. Germline values: CDR1 SGHVS, CDR2 FQNEAQ. Trimming left V 3 bases short and J 3 bases short, with 4 bases between. The length of the CDR3 is 12 residues.

The chain recombines TRBV2 with TRBJ1-1; 9 positions match TRBD1. Per the germline V gene, CDR1 is SNHLY and CDR2 is FYNNEI. The trim removed 10 bases at V and 4 bases at J, leaving 4 bases unmatched. The length of the CDR3 is 12 residues. The CDR3 region is CATKTGGTEAFF. The DNA for the CDR3 is TGTGCCACCAAGACAGGGGGCACTGAAGCTTTCTTT.

The rearrangement joins TRBV30 to TRBJ1-1; D gene uncertain. CDR1 and CDR2 (germline): GTSNPN, SVGIG (reference sequence). V lost 3 bases and J 1 base, leaving 9 bases between the germline ends. This CDR3 is 13 amino acids long. CDR3 loop: CAWSRIENTEAFF. The CDR3 nucleotides are TGTGCCTGGAGCCGCATAGAGAACACTGAAGCTTTCTTT.

This clonotype was counted ten times or more. The V and J genes are TRBV3-1 and TRBJ2-7; D perhaps matches TRBD1 (6 bases). Germline assignment: CDR1 LGHDT and CDR2 YNNKEL (reference sequence). V was shortened by 4 bases and J by 2 bases, with 12 bases between the two germline ends. This CDR3 contains 14 residues. DNA of the CDR3: TGTGCCAGCAGCCTCGGACAGAACACCTACGAGCAGTACTTC. This translates into CASSLGQNTYEQYF.

This clonotype appeared many times. The rearrangement uses TRBV30 and TRBJ2-1; D remains ambiguous. V gave up 6 bases and J gave up 5 bases, with 8 bases separating them. The germline gives CDR1 GTSNPN, CDR2 SVGIG (reference sequence). This CDR3 is built from 11 residues. The CDR3 DNA reads as TGTGCCTGTGCTTGGGACAATGAGCAGTTCTTC. Translating gives CACAWDNEQFF.

V is TRBV12-3 or TRBV12-4 and J is TRBJ1-5, with D tentatively TRBD1 (6 bases). The V end was cut by 3 bases, the J end by 5 bases, with 11 bases between. The CDR3 runs 14 residues. CDR3 sequence (DNA): TGTGCCAGCAGTTTGTGGGACAACGATCAGCCCCAGCATTTT. This gives the protein CASSLWDNDQPQHF.